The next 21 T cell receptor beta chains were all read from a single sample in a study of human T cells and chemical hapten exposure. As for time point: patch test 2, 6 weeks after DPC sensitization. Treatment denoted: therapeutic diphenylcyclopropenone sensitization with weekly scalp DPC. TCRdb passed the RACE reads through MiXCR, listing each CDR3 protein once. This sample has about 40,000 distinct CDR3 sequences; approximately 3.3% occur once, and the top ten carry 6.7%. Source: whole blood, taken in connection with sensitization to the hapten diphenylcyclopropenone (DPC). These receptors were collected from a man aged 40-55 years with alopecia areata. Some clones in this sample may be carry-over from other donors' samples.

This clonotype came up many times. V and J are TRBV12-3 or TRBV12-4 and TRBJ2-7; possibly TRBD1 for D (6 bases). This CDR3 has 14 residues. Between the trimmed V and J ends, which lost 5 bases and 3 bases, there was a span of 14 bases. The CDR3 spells CASSRTGTFYEQYF. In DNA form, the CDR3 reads TGTGCCAGCAGTCGTACAGGGACATTCTACGAGCAGTACTTC.

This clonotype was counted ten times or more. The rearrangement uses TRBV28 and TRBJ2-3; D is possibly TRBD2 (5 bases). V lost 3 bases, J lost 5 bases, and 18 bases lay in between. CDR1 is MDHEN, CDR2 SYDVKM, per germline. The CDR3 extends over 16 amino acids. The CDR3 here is CASSFEDSAFLDTQYF. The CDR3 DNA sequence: TGTGCCAGCAGTTTCGAGGATAGCGCCTTCTTAGATACGCAGTATTTT.

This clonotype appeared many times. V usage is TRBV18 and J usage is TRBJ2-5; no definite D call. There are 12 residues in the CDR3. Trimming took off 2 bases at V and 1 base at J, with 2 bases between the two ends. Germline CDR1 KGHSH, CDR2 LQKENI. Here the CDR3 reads CASSPIQETQYF. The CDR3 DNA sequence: TGTGCCAGCTCACCAATCCAAGAGACCCAGTACTTC.

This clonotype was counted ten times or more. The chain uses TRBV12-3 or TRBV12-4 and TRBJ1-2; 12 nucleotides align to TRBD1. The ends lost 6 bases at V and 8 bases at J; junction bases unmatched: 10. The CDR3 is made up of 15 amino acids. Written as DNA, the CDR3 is TGTGCCAGCAGCCTAACTGGGGGGACAGGGGGCGGCTACACCTTC. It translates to CASSLTGGTGGGYTF.

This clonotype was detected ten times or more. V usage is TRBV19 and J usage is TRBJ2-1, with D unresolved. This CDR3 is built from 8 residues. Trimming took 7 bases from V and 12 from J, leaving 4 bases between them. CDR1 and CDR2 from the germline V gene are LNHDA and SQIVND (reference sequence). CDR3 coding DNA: TGTGCCAGTATGAGGCAGTTCTTC. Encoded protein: CASMRQFF.

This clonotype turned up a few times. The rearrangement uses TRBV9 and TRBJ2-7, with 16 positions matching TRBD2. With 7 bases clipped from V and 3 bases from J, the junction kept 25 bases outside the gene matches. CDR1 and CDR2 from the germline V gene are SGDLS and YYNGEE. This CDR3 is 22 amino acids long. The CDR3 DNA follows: TGTGCCAGCGCACCGGCCGGGACTAGCGGGAGGGTACTAACCCCAGGGTTCTACGAGCAGTACTTC. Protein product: CASAPAGTSGRVLTPGFYEQYF.

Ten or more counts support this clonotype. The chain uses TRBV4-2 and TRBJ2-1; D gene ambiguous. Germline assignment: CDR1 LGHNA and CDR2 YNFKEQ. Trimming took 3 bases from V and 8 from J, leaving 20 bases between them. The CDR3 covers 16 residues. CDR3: CASSHQTGPGGDEQFF. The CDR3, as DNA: TGTGCCAGCAGCCATCAGACTGGACCAGGTGGCGATGAGCAGTTCTTC.

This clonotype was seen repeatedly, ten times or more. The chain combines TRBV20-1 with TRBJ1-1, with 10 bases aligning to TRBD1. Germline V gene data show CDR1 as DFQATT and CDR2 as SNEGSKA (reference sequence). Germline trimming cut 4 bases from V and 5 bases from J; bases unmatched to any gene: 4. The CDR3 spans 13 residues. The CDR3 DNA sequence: TGCAGTGCTACCGGGACAGGGGATACTGAAGCTTTCTTT. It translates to CSATGTGDTEAFF.

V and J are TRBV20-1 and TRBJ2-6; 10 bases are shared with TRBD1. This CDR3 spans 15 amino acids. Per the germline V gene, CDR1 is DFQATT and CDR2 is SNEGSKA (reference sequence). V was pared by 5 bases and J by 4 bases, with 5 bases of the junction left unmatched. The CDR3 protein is CSAWDRGPGANVLTF. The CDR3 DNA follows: TGCAGTGCTTGGGACAGGGGCCCCGGGGCCAACGTCCTGACTTTC.

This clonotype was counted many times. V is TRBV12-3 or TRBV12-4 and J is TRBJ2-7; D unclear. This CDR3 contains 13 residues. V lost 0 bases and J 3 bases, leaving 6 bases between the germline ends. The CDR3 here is CASSLAASYEQYF. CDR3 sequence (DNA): TGTGCCAGCAGTTTAGCGGCCAGCTACGAGCAGTACTTC.

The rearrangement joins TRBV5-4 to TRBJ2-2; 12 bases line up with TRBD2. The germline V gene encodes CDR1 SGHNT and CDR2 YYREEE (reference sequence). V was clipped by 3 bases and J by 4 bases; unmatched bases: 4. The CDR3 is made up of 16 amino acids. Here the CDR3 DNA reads TGTGCCAGCAGCTCCGCTAGCGGGAGGGCCACCGGGGAGCTGTTTTTT. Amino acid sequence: CASSSASGRATGELFF.

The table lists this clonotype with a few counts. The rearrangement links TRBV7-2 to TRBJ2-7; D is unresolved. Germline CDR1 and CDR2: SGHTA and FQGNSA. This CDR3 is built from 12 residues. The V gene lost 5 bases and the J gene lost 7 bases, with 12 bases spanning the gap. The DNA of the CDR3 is TGTGCCAGCAGCCCTTCCGCTGGAGAGCAGTACTTC. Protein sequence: CASSPSAGEQYF.

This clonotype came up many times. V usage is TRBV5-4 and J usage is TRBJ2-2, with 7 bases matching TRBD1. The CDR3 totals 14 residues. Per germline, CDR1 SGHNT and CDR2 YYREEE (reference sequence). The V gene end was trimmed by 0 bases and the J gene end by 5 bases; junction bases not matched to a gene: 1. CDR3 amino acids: CASSLGQGTGELFF. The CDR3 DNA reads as TGTGCCAGCAGCTTGGGACAGGGTACCGGGGAGCTGTTTTTT.

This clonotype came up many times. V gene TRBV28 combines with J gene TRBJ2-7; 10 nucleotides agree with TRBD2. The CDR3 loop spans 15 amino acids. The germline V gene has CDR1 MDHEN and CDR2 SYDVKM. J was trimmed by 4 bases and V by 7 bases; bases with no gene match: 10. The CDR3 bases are TGTGCCAGCACCGAGGGGCTAGCGGGAGTTTACGAGCAGTACTTC. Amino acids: CASTEGLAGVYEQYF.

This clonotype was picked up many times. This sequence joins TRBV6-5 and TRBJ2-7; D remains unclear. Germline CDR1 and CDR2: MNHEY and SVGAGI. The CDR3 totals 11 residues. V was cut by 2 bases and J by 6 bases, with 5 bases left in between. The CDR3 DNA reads TGTGCCAGCAGTTACGGTGTCGAGCAGTACTTC. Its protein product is CASSYGVEQYF.

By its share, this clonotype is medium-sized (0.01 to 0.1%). The CDR3: CASSHQGRAQYF. CDR3 DNA: TGTGCCAGCAGTCATCAGGGGAGGGCCCAGTACTTC. This chain links TRBV12-3 or TRBV12-4 with TRBJ2-5, with D perhaps TRBD2 (7 bases). The V and J ends lost 5 bases and 9 bases respectively, with 13 bases between them. The CDR3 runs 12 residues.

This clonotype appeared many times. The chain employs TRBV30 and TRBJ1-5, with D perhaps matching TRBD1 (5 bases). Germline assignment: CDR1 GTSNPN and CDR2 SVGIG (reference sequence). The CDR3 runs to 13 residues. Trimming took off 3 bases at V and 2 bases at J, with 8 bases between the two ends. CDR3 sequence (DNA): TGTGCCTGGAGCAGGGCAGGCAATCAGCCCCAGCATTTT. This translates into CAWSRAGNQPQHF.

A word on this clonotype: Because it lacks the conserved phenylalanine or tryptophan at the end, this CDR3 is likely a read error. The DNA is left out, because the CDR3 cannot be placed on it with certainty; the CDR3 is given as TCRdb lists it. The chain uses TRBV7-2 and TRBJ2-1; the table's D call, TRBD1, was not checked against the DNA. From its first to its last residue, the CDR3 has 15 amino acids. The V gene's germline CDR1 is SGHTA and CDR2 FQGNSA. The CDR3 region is CERSPGKKVEKIKLL.

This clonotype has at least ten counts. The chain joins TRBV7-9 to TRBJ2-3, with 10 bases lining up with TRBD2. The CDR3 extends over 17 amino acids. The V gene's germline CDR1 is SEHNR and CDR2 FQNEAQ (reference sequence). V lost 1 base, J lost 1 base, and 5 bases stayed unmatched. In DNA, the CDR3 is TGTGCCAGCAGCTTAGTCGCTAGCGGGAGTGGCACAGATACGCAGTATTTT. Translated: CASSLVASGSGTDTQYF.

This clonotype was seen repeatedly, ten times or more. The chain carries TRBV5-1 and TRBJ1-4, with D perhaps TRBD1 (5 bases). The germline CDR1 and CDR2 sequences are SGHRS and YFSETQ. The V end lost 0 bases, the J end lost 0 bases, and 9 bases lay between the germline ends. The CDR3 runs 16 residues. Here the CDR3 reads CASSLGRTPTNEKLFF. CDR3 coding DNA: TGCGCCAGCAGCTTGGGAAGGACACCAACTAATGAAAAACTGTTTTTT.

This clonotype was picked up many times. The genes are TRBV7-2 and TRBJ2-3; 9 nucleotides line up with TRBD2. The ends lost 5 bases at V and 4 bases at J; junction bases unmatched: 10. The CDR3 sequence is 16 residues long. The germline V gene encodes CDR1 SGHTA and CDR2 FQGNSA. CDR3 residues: CASSETSGMTADTQYF. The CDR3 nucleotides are TGTGCCAGCAGCGAGACTAGCGGAATGACGGCAGATACGCAGTATTTT.